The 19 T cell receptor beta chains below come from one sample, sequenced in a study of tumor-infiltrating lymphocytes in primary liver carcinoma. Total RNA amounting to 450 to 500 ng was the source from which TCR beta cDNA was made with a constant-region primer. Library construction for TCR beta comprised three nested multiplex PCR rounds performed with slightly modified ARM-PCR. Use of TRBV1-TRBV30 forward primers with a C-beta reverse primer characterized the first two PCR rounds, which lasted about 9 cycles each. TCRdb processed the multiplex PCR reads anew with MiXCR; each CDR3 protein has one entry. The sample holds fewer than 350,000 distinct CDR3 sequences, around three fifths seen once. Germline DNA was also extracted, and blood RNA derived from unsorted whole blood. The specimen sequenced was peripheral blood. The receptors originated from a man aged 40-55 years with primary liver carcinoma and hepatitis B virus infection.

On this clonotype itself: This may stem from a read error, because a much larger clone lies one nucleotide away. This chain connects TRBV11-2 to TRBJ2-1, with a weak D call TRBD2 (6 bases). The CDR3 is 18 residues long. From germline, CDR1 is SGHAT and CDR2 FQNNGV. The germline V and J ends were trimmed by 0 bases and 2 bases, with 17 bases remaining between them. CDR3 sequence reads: CASSLDGASKRAYNEQFF. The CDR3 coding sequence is TGTGCCAGCAGCTTAGATGGGGCAAGTAAGCGGGCCTACAATGAGCAGTTCTTC.

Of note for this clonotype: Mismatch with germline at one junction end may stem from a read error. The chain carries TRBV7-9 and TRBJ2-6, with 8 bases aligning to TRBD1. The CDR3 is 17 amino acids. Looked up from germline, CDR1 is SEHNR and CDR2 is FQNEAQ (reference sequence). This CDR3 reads CASSIATGAPGANVLTF. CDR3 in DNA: TGTGCCAGCAGCATAGCGACAGGGGCCCCTGGGGCCAACGTCCTGACTTTC.

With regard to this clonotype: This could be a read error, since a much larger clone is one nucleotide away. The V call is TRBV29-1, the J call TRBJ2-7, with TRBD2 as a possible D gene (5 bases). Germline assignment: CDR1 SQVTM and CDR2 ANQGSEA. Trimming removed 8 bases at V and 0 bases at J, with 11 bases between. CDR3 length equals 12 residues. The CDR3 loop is CSIGRDSYEQYF. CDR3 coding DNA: TGCAGCATTGGACGGGACTCCTACGAGCAGTACTTC.

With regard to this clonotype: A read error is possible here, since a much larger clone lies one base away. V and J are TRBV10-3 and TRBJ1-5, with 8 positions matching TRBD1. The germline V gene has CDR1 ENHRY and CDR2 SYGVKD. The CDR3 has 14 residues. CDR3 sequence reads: CAISRTGSGQPQRF. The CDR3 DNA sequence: TGTGCCATCAGCAGGACAGGGTCGGGTCAGCCCCAGCGTTTT.

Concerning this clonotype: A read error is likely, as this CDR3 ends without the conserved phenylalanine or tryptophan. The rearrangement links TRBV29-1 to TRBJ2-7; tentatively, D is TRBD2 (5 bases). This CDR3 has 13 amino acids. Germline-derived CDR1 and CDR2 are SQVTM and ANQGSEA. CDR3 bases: TGCAACGTTGAAGATAATGACTACTACGAGCAGTACCTC. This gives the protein CNVEDNDYYEQYL.

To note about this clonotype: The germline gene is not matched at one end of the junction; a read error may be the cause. The CDR3 sequence: CVSSPRTSGYEQYF. DNA for the CDR3: TGTGTCAGCAGCCCCAGGACTAGCGGCTACGAGCAGTACTTC. The V and J genes are TRBV13 and TRBJ2-7; 10 positions match TRBD2. Germline CDR1 and CDR2: PRHDT and FYEKMQ (reference sequence). CDR3 length: 14 residues.

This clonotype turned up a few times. For the CDR3, the DNA is TGTGCCAGCACGTACAGGGGGGCCGAGACCCAGTACTTC. This codes for CASTYRGAETQYF. V and J are TRBV6-2 or TRBV6-3 and TRBJ2-5, with 8 bases aligning to TRBD1. The germline CDR1 and CDR2 sequences are MNHEY and SVGEGT. Germline trimming cut 7 bases from V and 5 bases from J; bases unmatched to any gene: 6. The CDR3 length is 13 residues.

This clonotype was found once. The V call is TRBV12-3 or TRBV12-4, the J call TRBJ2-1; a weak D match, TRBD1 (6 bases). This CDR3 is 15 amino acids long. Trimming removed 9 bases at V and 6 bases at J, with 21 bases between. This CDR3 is CARRERDNSPNEQFF. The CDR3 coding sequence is TGTGCCAGAAGGGAAAGGGACAACAGCCCCAATGAGCAGTTCTTC.

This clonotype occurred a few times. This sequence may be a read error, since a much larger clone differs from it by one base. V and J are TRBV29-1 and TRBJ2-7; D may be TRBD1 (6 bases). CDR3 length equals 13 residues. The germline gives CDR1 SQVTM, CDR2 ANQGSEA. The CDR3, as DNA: TGCAGCGTTGAGGCAGGGGCACCCTACAAGCAGTACTTC. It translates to CSVEAGAPYKQYF.

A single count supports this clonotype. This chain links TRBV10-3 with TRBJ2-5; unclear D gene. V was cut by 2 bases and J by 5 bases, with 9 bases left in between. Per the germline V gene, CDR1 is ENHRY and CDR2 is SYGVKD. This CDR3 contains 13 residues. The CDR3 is CAISEQERETQYF. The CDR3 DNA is TGTGCCATCAGTGAGCAGGAGCGTGAGACCCAGTACTTC.

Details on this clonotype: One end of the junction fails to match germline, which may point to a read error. In nucleotides, the CDR3 is TGTAGCGTACGGACTAGCAGGAGTTGGAAAGATACGCAGTATTTT. This sequence encodes CSVRTSRSWKDTQYF. The rearrangement links TRBV29-1 to TRBJ2-3; 8 bases agree with TRBD2. This CDR3 region has 15 residues. Germline V gene lookup returns CDR1 SQVTM and CDR2 ANQGSEA.

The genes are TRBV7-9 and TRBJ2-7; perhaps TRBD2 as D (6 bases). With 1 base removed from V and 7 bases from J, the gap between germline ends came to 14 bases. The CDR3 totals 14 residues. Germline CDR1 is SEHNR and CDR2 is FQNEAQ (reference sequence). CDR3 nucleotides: TGTGCCAGCAGCTTAGTTTCGCAGGGAGGTGAGCAGTACTTC. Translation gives CASSLVSQGGEQYF.

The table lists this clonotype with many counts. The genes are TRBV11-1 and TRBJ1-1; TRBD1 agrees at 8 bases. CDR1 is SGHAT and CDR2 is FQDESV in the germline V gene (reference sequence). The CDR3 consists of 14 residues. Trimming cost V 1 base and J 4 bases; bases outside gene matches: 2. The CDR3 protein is CASSLGDRSTEAFF. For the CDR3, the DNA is TGTGCCAGCAGCTTAGGGGACAGGAGCACTGAAGCTTTCTTT.

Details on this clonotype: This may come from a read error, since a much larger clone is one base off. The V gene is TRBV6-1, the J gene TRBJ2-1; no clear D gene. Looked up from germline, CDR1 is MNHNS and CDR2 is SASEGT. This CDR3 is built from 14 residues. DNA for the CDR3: TGTGCCAGCAGTGGCCAAGAGAGGATGCATGAGCGGTTCTTC. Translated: CASSGQERMHERFF.

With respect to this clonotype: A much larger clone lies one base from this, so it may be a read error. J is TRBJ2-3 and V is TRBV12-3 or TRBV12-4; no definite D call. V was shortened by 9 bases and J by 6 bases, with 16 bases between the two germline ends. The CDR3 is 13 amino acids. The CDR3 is CARSPRLADTQYF. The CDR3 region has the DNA TGTGCCAGGAGTCCCAGACTCGCGGATACGCAGTATTTT.

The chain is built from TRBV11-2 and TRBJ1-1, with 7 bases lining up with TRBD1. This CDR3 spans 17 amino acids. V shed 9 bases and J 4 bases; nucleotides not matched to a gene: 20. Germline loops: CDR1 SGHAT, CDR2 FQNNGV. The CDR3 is CASSPVRGADRATEAFF. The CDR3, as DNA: TGTGCCAGTAGCCCAGTTAGGGGGGCAGACAGGGCCACTGAAGCTTTCTTT.

CDR3 bases: TGTGCCGGCACGCGGGGGGGGCTGTACGAGCAGTACTTC. This translates into CAGTRGGLYEQYF. J is TRBJ2-7 and V is TRBV5-4, with 9 nucleotides matching TRBD2. The CDR3 extends over 13 amino acids. V gave up 10 bases and J gave up 4 bases; unmatched junction bases: 9. The germline V gene encodes CDR1 SGHNT and CDR2 YYREEE (reference sequence).

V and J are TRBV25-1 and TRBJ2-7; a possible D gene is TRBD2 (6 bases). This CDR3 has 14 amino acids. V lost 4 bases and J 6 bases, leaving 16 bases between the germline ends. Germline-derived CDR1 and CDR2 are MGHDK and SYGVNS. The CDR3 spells CASSASELAREQYF. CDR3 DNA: TGTGCCAGCAGTGCCTCGGAACTAGCCCGCGAGCAGTACTTC.

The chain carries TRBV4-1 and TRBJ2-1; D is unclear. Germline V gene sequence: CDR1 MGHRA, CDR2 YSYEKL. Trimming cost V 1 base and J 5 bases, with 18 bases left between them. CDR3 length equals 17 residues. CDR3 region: CASSQADMGFPNNEQFF. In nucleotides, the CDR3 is TGCGCCAGCAGCCAAGCAGACATGGGCTTTCCGAACAATGAGCAGTTCTTC.